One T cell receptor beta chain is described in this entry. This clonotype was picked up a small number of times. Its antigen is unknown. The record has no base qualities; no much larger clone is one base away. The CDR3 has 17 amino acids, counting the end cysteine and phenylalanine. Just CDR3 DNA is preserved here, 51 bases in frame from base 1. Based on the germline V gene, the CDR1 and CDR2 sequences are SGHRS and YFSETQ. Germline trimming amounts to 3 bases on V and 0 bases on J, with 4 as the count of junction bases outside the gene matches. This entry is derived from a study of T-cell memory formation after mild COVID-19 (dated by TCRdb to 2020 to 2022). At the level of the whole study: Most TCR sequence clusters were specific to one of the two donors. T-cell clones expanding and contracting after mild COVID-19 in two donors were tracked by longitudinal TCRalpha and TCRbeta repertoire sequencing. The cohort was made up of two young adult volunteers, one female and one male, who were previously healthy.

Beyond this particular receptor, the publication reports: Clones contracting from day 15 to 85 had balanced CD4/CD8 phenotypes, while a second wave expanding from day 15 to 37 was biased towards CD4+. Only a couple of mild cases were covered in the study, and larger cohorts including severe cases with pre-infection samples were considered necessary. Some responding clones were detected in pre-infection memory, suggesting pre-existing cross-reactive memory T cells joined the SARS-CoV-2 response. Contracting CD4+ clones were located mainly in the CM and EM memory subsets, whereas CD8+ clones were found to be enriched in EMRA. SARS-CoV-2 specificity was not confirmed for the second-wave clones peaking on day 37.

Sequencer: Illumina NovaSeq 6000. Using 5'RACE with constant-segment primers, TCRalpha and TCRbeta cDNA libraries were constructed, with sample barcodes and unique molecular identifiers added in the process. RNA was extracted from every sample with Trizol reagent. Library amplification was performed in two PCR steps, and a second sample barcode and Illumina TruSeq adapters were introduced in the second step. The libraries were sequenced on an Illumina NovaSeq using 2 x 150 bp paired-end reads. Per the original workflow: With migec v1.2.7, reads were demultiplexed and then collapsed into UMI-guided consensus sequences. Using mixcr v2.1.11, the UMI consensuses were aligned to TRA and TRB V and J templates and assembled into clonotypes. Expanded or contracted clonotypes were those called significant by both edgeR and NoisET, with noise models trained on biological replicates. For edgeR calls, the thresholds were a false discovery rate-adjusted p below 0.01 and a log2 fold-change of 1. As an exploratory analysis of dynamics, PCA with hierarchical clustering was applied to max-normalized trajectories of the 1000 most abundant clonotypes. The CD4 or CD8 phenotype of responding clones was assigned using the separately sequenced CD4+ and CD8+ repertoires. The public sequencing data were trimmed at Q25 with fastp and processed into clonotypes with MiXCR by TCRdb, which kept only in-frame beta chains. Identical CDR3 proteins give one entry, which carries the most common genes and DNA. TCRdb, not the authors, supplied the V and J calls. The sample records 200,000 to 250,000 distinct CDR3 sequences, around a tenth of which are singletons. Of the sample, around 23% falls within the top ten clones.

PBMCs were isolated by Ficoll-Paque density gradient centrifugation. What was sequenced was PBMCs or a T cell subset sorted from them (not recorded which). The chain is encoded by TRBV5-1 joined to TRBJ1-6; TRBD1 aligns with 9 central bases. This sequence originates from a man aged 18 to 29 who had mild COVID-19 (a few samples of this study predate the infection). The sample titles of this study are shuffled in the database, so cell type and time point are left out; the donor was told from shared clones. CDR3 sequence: CASSWGQGGSYNSPLHF. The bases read TGCGCCAGCAGCTGGGGACAGGGCGGCTCCTATAATTCACCCCTCCACTTT.